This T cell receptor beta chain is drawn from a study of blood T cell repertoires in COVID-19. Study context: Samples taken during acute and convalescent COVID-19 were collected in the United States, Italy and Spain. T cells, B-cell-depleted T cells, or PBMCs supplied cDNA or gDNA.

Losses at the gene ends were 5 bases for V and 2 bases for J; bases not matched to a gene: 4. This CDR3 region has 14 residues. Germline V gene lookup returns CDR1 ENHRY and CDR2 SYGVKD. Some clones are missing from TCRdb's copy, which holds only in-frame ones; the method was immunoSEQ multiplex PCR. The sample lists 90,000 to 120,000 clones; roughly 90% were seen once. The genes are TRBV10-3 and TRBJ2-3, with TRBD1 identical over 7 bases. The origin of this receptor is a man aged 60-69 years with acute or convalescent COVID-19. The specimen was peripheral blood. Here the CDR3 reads CAISQKGATDTQYF. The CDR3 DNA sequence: TGTGCCATCAGTCAGAAGGGGGCCACAGATACGCAGTATTTT.